Listed here are 27 T cell receptor beta chains from one sample, sequenced in a study of blood T cell repertoires in COVID-19. TCRdb's copy holds only in-frame clones and misses some; the assay was immunoSEQ multiplex PCR. The table includes about 160,000 clones, 92% detected once. Sequenced input: peripheral blood. These receptors all stem from a man aged 25 to 40 with COVID-19, enrolled during active disease.

The rearrangement uses TRBV19 and TRBJ2-1, with TRBD2 matching 10 bases. V gave up 2 bases and J gave up 7 bases; unmatched junction bases: 5. The CDR3 contains 15 residues. Germline values: CDR1 LNHDA, CDR2 SQIVND (reference sequence). CDR3 nucleotide sequence: TGTGCCAGTAGTATAAGTCTACTAGCGGGAAATGAGCAGTTCTTC. Translating it yields CASSISLLAGNEQFF.

The chain combines TRBV6-2 or TRBV6-3 with TRBJ1-2; 8 bases line up with TRBD1. After removal of 5 bases from V and 5 bases from J, the junction contained 7 bases not matched to a gene. Per the germline V gene, CDR1 is MNHEY and CDR2 is SVGEGT. The CDR3 contains 14 residues. The CDR3 here is CASSTRTGPYGYTF. CDR3 nucleotides: TGTGCCAGCAGTACGCGGACAGGGCCGTATGGCTACACCTTC.

This clone was seen a single time. The chain carries TRBV5-6 and TRBJ2-1; TRBD2 is a possible D gene (5 bases). V gave up 3 bases and J gave up 6 bases, with 7 bases separating them. The CDR3 contains 12 residues. CDR1 is SGHDT, CDR2 YYEEEE, per germline. The DNA for the CDR3 is TGTGCCAGCAGCTCTCGGGGCAATGAGCAGTTCTTC. Its protein product is CASSSRGNEQFF.

This sequence joins TRBV18 and TRBJ1-4; maybe TRBD1 (6 bases). The V gene lost 4 bases and the J gene lost 5 bases, with 11 bases spanning the gap. The length of the CDR3 is 14 residues. The V gene's germline CDR1 is KGHSH and CDR2 LQKENI. The CDR3 sequence is CASSRTEVNEKLFF. The CDR3 DNA follows: TGTGCCAGCTCACGGACAGAAGTAAATGAAAAACTGTTTTTT.

The V gene is TRBV19, the J gene TRBJ1-3; D gene uncertain. The CDR3 loop spans 13 amino acids. Germline CDR1 is LNHDA and CDR2 is SQIVND (reference sequence). V dropped 2 bases and J dropped 1 base, with 3 bases sitting between them. For the CDR3, the DNA is TGTGCCAGTAGTATACTATCTGGAAACACCATATATTTT. Encoded protein: CASSILSGNTIYF. Together with reference TRBV19 and TRBJ1-3, the CDR3 gives the full variable domain: DGGITQSPKYLFRKEGQNVTLSCEQNLNHDAMYWYRQDPGQGLRLIYYSQIVNDFQKGDIAEGYSVSREKKESFPLTVTSAQKNPTAFYLCASSILSGNTIYFGEGSWLTVV.

This sequence joins TRBV19 and TRBJ1-5; 8 bases match TRBD1. V lost 4 bases and J lost 3; bases outside the gene matches: 11. The CDR3 covers 17 residues. CDR1 and CDR2 from the germline V gene are LNHDA and SQIVND (reference sequence). CDR3: CASSTRTGRVNNQPQHF. The CDR3 nucleotides read TGTGCCAGTAGTACCCGGACAGGGAGGGTGAACAATCAGCCCCAGCATTTT. Based on the CDR3 plus reference TRBV19 and TRBJ1-5, the full variable domain is DGGITQSPKYLFRKEGQNVTLSCEQNLNHDAMYWYRQDPGQGLRLIYYSQIVNDFQKGDIAEGYSVSREKKESFPLTVTSAQKNPTAFYLCASSTRTGRVNNQPQHFGDGTRLSIL.

This chain uses TRBV7-8 with TRBJ1-2; 9 positions match TRBD1. Germline trimming cut 4 bases from V and 8 bases from J; bases unmatched to any gene: 5. Per the germline V gene, CDR1 is SGHVS and CDR2 is FQNEAQ. CDR3 length equals 13 residues. The CDR3 region has the DNA TGTGCCAGCAGCTGGGACAGGGCGGACGGCTACACCTTC. It yields the protein CASSWDRADGYTF. The full variable domain, completed using reference TRBV7-8 and TRBJ1-2, is GAGVSQSPRYKVAKRGQDVALRCDPISGHVSLFWYQQALGQGPEFLTYFQNEAQLDKSGLPSDRFFAERPEGSVSTLKIQRTQQEDSAVYLCASSWDRADGYTFGSGTRLTVV.

The V gene is TRBV6-2 or TRBV6-3, the J gene TRBJ1-1; TRBD1 matches 7 bases. This CDR3 region has 15 residues. V lost 2 bases, J lost 3 bases, and 6 bases stayed unmatched. Germline V lookup: CDR1 MNHEY, CDR2 SVGEGT. The CDR3 nucleotides are TGTGCCAGCAGTTACGGAGGGGGCAGGGACACTGAAGCTTTCTTT. Its translation: CASSYGGGRDTEAFF.

The chain joins TRBV6-1 to TRBJ1-2; D is unresolved. This CDR3 spans 13 amino acids. Germline CDR1 is MNHNS and CDR2 is SASEGT. V was cut by 2 bases and J by 8 bases, with 12 bases left in between. CDR3 in amino acids: CASSEMAEQGYTF. The DNA of the CDR3 is TGTGCCAGCAGTGAAATGGCCGAACAGGGCTACACCTTC.

CDR3 nucleotide sequence: TGTGCCAGCAGCCGAACCGGGACAGGGAAGGGCGAGCAGTACTTC. It translates to CASSRTGTGKGEQYF. This chain links TRBV3-1 (or the pseudogene TRBV3-2) with TRBJ2-7; 9 bases align to TRBD1. V dropped 4 bases and J dropped 6; count of bases not matched to a gene: 10. This CDR3 comprises 15 residues. The germline V gene has CDR1 LGHDT and CDR2 YNNKEL (reference sequence).

The chain employs TRBV6-1 and TRBJ1-5; possible D gene TRBD1, 5 bases. The germline gives CDR1 MNHNS, CDR2 SASEGT. V was cut by 1 base and J by 2 bases, with 9 bases left in between. The CDR3 has 15 amino acids. The chain's CDR3 is CASSEDSGGNQPQHF. CDR3 DNA: TGTGCCAGCAGTGAAGACTCGGGGGGCAATCAGCCCCAGCATTTT.

This clone was detected only a few times. This chain joins TRBV7-2 and TRBJ2-2; D remains ambiguous. The V end lost 3 bases, the J end lost 1 base, and 6 bases lay between the germline ends. The CDR3 sequence is 14 residues long. The germline V gene has CDR1 SGHTA and CDR2 FQGNSA. CDR3 coding DNA: TGTGCCAGCAGCTTTTCGGGGAACACCGGGGAGCTGTTTTTT. Its translation is CASSFSGNTGELFF.

J is TRBJ2-3 and V is TRBV19; 12 positions agree with TRBD2. CDR3 length equals 18 residues. V dropped 3 bases and J dropped 3; count of bases not matched to a gene: 10. The germline gives CDR1 LNHDA, CDR2 SQIVND (reference sequence). The CDR3 sequence: CASSIGLAGLYGTDTQYF. CDR3 coding DNA: TGTGCCAGTAGTATTGGACTAGCGGGATTATACGGGACAGATACGCAGTATTTT.

The chain combines TRBV5-4 with TRBJ1-2; no clear D gene. V shed 4 bases and J shed 2 bases, with 9 bases lying between them. This CDR3 is 13 amino acids long. Germline CDR1 SGHNT, CDR2 YYREEE (reference sequence). The CDR3, as DNA: TGTGCCAGCAGCCGAGGCGGGAACTATGGCTACACCTTC. It is translated as CASSRGGNYGYTF.

V usage is TRBV4-3 and J usage is TRBJ1-2; D not resolved. Between the trimmed V and J ends, which lost 3 bases and 2 bases, there was a span of 13 bases. Looked up from germline, CDR1 is LGHNA and CDR2 is YSLEER. This CDR3 comprises 15 residues. CDR3 loop: CASSQGRSRNYGYTF. CDR3 nucleotide sequence: TGCGCCAGCAGCCAGGGGAGGAGTAGGAACTATGGCTACACCTTC.

This chain links TRBV5-8 with TRBJ1-5; 11 positions match TRBD1. J gave up 4 bases and V 5 bases, and 5 bases lay outside the gene matches. Looked up from germline, CDR1 is SGHTS and CDR2 is YDEGEE. The CDR3 is 15 residues long. CDR3 bases: TGTGCCAGCAGTTGGGACAGGGGGTCGAATCAGCCCCAGCATTTT. This translates into CASSWDRGSNQPQHF.

The chain uses TRBV7-8 and TRBJ2-2; a possible D gene is TRBD1 (5 bases). The germline V and J ends were trimmed by 4 bases and 5 bases, with 5 bases remaining between them. The germline CDR1 and CDR2 sequences are SGHVS and FQNEAQ. This CDR3 is 12 amino acids long. The CDR3, as DNA: TGTGCCAGCAGCTCAGGGACCGGGGAGCTGTTTTTT. This codes for CASSSGTGELFF.

The J gene is TRBJ1-1, the V gene TRBV23-1, with D unresolved. TRBV23-1 is treated as an ORF (open reading frame) with a function not yet certain. This CDR3 has 13 residues. With 6 bases removed from V and 1 base from J, the gap between germline ends came to 9 bases. The CDR3 sequence is CASSQGANTEAFF. In DNA form, the CDR3 reads TGCGCCAGCAGCCAAGGAGCGAACACTGAAGCTTTCTTT.

This clone was counted only a few times. The chain joins TRBV5-4 to TRBJ1-2; D perhaps matches TRBD1 (5 bases). Per the germline V gene, CDR1 is SGHNT and CDR2 is YYREEE (reference sequence). Between the trimmed V and J ends, which lost 3 bases and 2 bases, there was a span of 17 bases. The CDR3 is made up of 16 amino acids. In DNA form, the CDR3 reads TGTGCCAGCAGCTCGGCCCAGGGTAACAGGAACTATGGCTACACCTTC. It codes for CASSSAQGNRNYGYTF.

The gene calls are TRBV7-9 and TRBJ2-1, with 8 bases matching TRBD1. The CDR3 length is 13 residues. V dropped 9 bases and J dropped 3; count of bases not matched to a gene: 4. The germline V gene encodes CDR1 SEHNR and CDR2 FQNEAQ (reference sequence). CDR3 in amino acids: CASSTGDYNEQFF. In DNA form, the CDR3 reads TGTGCCAGTTCGACAGGGGACTACAATGAGCAGTTCTTC.

The chain recombines TRBV4-1 with TRBJ1-2, with D perhaps matching TRBD1 (6 bases). With 3 bases removed from V and 2 bases from J, the gap between germline ends came to 22 bases. The CDR3 length is 18 residues. The germline V gene encodes CDR1 MGHRA and CDR2 YSYEKL. In DNA, the CDR3 is TGCGCCAGCAGCCATAATAGAGGACAGCCAGAAACAAACTATGGCTACACCTTC. It translates to CASSHNRGQPETNYGYTF.

The chain is built from TRBV5-5 and TRBJ1-1; D is uncertain. The CDR3 runs to 14 residues. V lost 3 bases, J lost 3 bases, and 12 bases lay in between. Germline-derived CDR1 and CDR2 are SGHKS and YYEKEE (reference sequence). The CDR3 DNA is TGTGCCAGCAGCTCTCCTGAAGACTACACTGAAGCTTTCTTT. This encodes CASSSPEDYTEAFF. Based on the CDR3 plus reference TRBV5-5 and TRBJ1-1, the full variable domain is DAGVTQSPTHLIKTRGQQVTLRCSPISGHKSVSWYQQVLGQGPQFIFQYYEKEERGRGNFPDRFSARQFPNYSSELNVNALLLGDSALYLCASSSPEDYTEAFFGQGTRLTVV.

The chain carries TRBV7-2 and TRBJ2-5; 7 positions match TRBD2. The V gene end was trimmed by 3 bases and the J gene end by 4 bases; junction bases not matched to a gene: 5. In germline, CDR1 is SGHTA, CDR2 FQGNSA. The CDR3 has 14 amino acids. CDR3 in amino acids: CASSLGRLAETQYF. CDR3 DNA: TGTGCCAGCAGCTTGGGTCGACTAGCAGAGACCCAGTACTTC.

This chain connects TRBV27 to TRBJ1-2; TRBD1 might be the D (6 bases). CDR1 is MNHEY and CDR2 is SMNVEV in the germline V gene (reference sequence). The CDR3 has 16 residues. V lost 2 bases to trimming and J lost 0 bases, with 13 bases between them. The DNA for the CDR3 is TGTGCCAGCAGTTTAGATGGACAGTTTCCTAACTATGGCTACACCTTC. Translated, it gives CASSLDGQFPNYGYTF.

The rearrangement links TRBV19 to TRBJ1-5, with 8 positions matching TRBD1. Per germline, CDR1 LNHDA and CDR2 SQIVND (reference sequence). This CDR3 has 15 residues. After removal of 5 bases from V and 0 bases from J, the junction contained 3 bases not matched to a gene. CDR3 protein: CASSSGTGSNQPQHF. The DNA for the CDR3 is TGTGCCAGTAGTTCGGGGACAGGTAGCAATCAGCCCCAGCATTTT. The complete variable domain, with remaining parts taken from reference TRBV19 and TRBJ1-5, reads DGGITQSPKYLFRKEGQNVTLSCEQNLNHDAMYWYRQDPGQGLRLIYYSQIVNDFQKGDIAEGYSVSREKKESFPLTVTSAQKNPTAFYLCASSSGTGSNQPQHFGDGTRLSIL.

The V call is TRBV5-1, the J call TRBJ1-2, with 7 bases identical to TRBD1. The CDR3 extends over 14 amino acids. Germline V gives CDR1 SGHRS, CDR2 YFSETQ. V shed 2 bases and J 6 bases; nucleotides not matched to a gene: 7. CDR3 DNA sequence: TGCGCCAGCAGCTTCCGGGACAGCCAAGATGGCTACACCTTC. Translated: CASSFRDSQDGYTF.

J is TRBJ1-2 and V is TRBV7-8; D may be TRBD1 (5 bases). The CDR3 is 13 amino acids. CDR1 and CDR2 from the germline V gene are SGHVS and FQNEAQ. Trimming shortened V by 5 bases and J by 4 bases, and 11 bases separated the two germline ends. CDR3 bases: TGTGCCAGCAGCGCCCAGGGATTCTATGGCTACACCTTC. As protein: CASSAQGFYGYTF.